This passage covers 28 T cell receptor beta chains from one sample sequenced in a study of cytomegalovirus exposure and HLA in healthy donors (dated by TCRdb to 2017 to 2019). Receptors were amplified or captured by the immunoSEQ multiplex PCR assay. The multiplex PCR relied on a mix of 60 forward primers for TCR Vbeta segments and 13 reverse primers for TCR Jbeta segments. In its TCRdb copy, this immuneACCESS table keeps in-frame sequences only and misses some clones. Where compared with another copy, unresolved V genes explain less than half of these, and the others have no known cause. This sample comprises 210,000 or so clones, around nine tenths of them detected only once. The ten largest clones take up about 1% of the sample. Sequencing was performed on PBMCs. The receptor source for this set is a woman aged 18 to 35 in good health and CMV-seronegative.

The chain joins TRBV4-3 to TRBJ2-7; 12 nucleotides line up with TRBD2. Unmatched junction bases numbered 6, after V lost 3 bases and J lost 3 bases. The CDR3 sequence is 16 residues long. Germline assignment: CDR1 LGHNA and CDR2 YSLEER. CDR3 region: CASSQGTSGGSYEQYF. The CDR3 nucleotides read TGCGCCAGCAGCCAGGGTACTAGCGGGGGGAGCTACGAGCAGTACTTC.

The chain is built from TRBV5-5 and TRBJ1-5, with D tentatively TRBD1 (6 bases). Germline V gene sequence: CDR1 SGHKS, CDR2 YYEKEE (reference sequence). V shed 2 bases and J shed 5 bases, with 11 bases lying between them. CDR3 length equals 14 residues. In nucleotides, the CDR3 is TGTGCCAGCAGCTTCGAAGGGGGTCATCAGCCCCAGCATTTT. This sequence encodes CASSFEGGHQPQHF.

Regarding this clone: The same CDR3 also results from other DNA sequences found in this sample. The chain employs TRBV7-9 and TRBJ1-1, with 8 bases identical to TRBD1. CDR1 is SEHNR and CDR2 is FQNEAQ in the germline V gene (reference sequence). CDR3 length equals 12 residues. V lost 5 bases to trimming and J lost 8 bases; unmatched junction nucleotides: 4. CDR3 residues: CASSLGDREAFF. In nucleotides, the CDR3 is TGTGCCAGCAGCCTGGGGGACAGGGAAGCTTTCTTT.

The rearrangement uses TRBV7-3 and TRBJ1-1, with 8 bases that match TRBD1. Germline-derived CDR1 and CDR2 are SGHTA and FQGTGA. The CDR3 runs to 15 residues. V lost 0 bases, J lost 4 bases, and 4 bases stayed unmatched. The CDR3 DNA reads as TGTGCCAGCAGCTTAACGCCAGGGGGCGTCACTGAAGCTTTCTTT. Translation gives CASSLTPGGVTEAFF.

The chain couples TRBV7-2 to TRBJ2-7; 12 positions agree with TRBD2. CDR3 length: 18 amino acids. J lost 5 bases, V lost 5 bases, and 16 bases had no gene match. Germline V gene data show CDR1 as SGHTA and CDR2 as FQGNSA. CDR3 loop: CASSRTMRLAGAPHEQYF. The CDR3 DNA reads TGTGCCAGCAGCCGAACGATGAGACTAGCGGGAGCTCCCCACGAGCAGTACTTC.

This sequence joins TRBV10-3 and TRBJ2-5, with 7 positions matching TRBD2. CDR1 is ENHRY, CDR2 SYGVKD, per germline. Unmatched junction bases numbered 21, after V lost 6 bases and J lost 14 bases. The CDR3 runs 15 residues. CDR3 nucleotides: TGTGCCATCAGCCGGGGGGACCCTAGCGCAGAGCTCCTATACTTC. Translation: CAISRGDPSAELLYF.

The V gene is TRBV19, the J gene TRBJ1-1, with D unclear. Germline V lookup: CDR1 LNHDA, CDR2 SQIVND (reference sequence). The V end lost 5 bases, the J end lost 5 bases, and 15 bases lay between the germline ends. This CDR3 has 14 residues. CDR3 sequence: CASSPSDFGTEAFF. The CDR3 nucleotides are TGTGCCAGTAGTCCATCGGACTTCGGTACTGAAGCTTTCTTT.

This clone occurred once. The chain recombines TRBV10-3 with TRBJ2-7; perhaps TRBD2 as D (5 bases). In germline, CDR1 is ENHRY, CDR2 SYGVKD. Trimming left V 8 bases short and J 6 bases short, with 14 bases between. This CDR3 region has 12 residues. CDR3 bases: TGTGCCATCGGACTTTACAGCCTCGAGCAGTACTTC. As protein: CAIGLYSLEQYF.

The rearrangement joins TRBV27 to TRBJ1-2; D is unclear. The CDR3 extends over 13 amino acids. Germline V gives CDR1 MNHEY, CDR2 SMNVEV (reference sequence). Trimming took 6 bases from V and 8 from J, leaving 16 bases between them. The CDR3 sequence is CASSIGRGLGYTF. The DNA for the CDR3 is TGTGCCAGCAGCATCGGACGGGGTTTAGGCTACACCTTC.

For the CDR3, the DNA is TGTGCCAGTAGCCCAGCGGGCCAGGGCGGCTATGGCTACACCTTC. Residues: CASSPAGQGGYGYTF. The V and J genes are TRBV19 and TRBJ1-2; D might be TRBD1 (5 bases). Trimming removed 6 bases from V and 4 bases from J, with 18 bases in between. Germline loops: CDR1 LNHDA, CDR2 SQIVND (reference sequence). The CDR3 consists of 15 residues.

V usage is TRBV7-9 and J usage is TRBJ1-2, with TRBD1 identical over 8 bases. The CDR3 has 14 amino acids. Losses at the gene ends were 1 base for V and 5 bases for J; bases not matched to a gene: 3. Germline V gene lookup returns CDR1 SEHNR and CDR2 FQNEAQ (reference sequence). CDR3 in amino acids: CASSLVGQGYGYTF. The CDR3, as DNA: TGTGCCAGCAGCTTAGTCGGACAGGGTTATGGCTACACCTTC.

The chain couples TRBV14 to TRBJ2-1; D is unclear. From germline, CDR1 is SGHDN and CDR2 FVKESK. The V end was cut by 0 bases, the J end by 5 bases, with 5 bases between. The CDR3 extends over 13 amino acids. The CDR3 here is CASSQEWHNEQFF. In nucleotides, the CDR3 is TGTGCCAGCAGCCAAGAATGGCACAATGAGCAGTTCTTC.

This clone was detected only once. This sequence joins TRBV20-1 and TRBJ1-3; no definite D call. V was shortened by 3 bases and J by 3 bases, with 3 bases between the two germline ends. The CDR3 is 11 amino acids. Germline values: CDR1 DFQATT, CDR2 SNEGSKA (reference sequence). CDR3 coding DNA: TGCAGTGCTAGTCTTGGAAACACCATATATTTT. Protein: CSASLGNTIYF.

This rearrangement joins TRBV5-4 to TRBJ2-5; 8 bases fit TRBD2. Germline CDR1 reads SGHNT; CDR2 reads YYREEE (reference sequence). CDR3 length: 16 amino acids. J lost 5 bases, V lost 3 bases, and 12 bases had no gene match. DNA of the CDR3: TGTGCCAGCAGCTCCCCCGGGACTAGGGGGTTGGAGACCCAGTACTTC. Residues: CASSSPGTRGLETQYF.

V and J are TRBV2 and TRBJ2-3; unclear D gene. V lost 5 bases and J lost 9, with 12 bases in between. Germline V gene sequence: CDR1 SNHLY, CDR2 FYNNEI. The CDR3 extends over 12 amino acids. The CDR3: CASSIASVTQYF. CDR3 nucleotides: TGTGCCAGCAGTATAGCTAGTGTCACGCAGTATTTT.

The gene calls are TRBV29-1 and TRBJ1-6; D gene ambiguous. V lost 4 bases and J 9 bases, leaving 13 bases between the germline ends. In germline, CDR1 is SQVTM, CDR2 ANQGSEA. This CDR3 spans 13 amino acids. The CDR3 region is CSVVTVEGSPLHF. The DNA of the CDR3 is TGCAGCGTTGTTACTGTAGAGGGTTCACCCCTCCACTTT.

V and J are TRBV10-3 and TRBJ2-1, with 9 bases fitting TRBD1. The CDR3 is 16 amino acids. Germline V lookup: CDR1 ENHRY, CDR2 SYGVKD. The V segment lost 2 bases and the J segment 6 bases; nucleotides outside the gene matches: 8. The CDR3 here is CAISERGTGTSNEQFF. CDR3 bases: TGTGCCATCAGTGAGCGGGGGACAGGGACGTCCAATGAGCAGTTCTTC.

The CDR3 here is CAWRAGSLGHEKLFF. DNA for the CDR3: TGTGCCTGGAGGGCTGGGAGCCTGGGCCATGAAAAACTGTTTTTT. The chain combines TRBV30 with TRBJ1-4; no definite D call. Deletions cut 3 bases from V and 6 bases from J, with 17 bases between. The CDR3 length is 15 residues. Per germline, CDR1 GTSNPN and CDR2 SVGIG (reference sequence).

CDR3 DNA: TGCAGCGTTGCAAACGGACAGGGTCCGAATGAGCAGTTCTTC. It specifies CSVANGQGPNEQFF. The gene calls are TRBV29-1 and TRBJ2-1; 8 bases agree with TRBD1. The CDR3 consists of 14 residues. The junction had 9 bases not matched to a gene; V was cut back by 4 bases and J by 7 bases. The germline V gene encodes CDR1 SQVTM and CDR2 ANQGSEA.

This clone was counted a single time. The chain's CDR3 is CASSLSGSRGYTF. The CDR3 region has the DNA TGTGCCAGTAGTCTGAGCGGGAGCCGAGGCTACACCTTC. V is TRBV19 and J is TRBJ1-2; D call uncertain. V was clipped by 5 bases and J by 8 bases, with 15 bases between them. The CDR3 runs 13 residues. The germline V gene has CDR1 LNHDA and CDR2 SQIVND (reference sequence).

The CDR3 spells CSGQNSYEQYF. CDR3 bases: TGCAGTGGACAGAACTCCTACGAGCAGTACTTC. The V gene is TRBV20-1, the J gene TRBJ2-7; TRBD1 might be the D (5 bases). CDR3 length: 11 amino acids. Germline V gene sequence: CDR1 DFQATT, CDR2 SNEGSKA (reference sequence). V was clipped by 7 bases and J by 0 bases, with 7 bases between them.

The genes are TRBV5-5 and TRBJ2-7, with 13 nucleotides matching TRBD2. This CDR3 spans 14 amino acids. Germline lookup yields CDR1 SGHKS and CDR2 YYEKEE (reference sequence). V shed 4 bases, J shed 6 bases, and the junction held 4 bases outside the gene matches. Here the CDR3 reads CASSGTSGEVEQYF. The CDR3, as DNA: TGTGCCAGCAGCGGGACTAGCGGGGAGGTCGAGCAGTACTTC.

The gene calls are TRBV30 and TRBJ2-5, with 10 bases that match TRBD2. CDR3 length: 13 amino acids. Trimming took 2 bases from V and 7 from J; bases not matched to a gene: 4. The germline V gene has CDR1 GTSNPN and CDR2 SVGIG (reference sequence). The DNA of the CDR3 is TGTGCCTGGAGTCCTAGCGGGGGTCCGACCCAGTACTTC. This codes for CAWSPSGGPTQYF.

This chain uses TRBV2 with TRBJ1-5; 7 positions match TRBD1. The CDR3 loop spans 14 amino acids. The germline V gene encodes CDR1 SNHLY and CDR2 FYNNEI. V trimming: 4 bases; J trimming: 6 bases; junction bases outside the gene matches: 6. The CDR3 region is CASSVEGAGQPQHF. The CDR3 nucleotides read TGTGCCAGCAGTGTCGAGGGGGCGGGTCAGCCCCAGCATTTT.

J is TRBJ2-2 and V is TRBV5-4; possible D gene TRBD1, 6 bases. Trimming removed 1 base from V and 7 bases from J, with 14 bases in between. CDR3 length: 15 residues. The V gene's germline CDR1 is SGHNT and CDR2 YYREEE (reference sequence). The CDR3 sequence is CASSLNREKGGELFF. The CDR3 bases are TGTGCCAGCAGCTTGAACAGGGAAAAGGGCGGGGAGCTGTTTTTT.

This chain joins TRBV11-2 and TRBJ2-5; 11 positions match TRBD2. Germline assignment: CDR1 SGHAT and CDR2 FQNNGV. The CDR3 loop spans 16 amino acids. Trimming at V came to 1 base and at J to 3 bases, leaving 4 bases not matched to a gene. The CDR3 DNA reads TGTGCCAGCAGCTTAGGGGGACTAGCGGTAAAAGAGACCCAGTACTTC. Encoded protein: CASSLGGLAVKETQYF.

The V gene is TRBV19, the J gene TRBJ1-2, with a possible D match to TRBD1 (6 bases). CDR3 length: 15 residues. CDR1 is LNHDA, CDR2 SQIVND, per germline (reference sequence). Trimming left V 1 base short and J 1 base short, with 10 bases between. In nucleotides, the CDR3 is TGTGCCAGTAGTATAGCAGGGGCGAGTAACTATGGCTACACCTTC. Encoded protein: CASSIAGASNYGYTF. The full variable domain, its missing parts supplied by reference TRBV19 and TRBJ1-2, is DGGITQSPKYLFRKEGQNVTLSCEQNLNHDAMYWYRQDPGQGLRLIYYSQIVNDFQKGDIAEGYSVSREKKESFPLTVTSAQKNPTAFYLCASSIAGASNYGYTFGSGTRLTVV.

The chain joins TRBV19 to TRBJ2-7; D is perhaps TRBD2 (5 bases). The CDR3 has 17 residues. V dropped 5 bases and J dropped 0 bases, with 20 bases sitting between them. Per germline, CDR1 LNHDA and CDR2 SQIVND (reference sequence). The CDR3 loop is CASSSPSGVGFSYEQYF. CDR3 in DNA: TGTGCCAGTAGTTCCCCCAGCGGCGTAGGATTCTCCTACGAGCAGTACTTC.